The subject of this entry is one T cell receptor (beta chain). The sample originates from a study of shared clonotypes between healthy human individuals. In the study's own analysis: For the immunoSEQ data, sequences were junction-only without quality scores, so filtering differed. Produced via immunoSEQ multiplex PCR; TCRdb's table is partial and in-frame only. That table is the source of V, J and clone size, and D and trimming were worked out from the DNA. Among hundreds of thousands of clones listed, around 96% were seen once. Naive CD8 cells comprised CD45RO-negative, CCR7-positively selected cells, excluding terminally differentiated effector memory CD45RA+ cells. The CDR3 loop spans 12 amino acids. Germline-derived CDR1 and CDR2 are SEHNR and FQNEAQ (reference sequence). Deletions cut 2 bases from V and 5 bases from J, with 6 bases between.

Sequenced sample: naive CD8+ T cells sorted from blood. V gene TRBV7-9 combines with J gene TRBJ2-5; the D is unclear. The sequence came from a woman younger than 45 in good health. The CDR3 nucleotides read TGTGCCAGCAGCTTAAACTGGGAGACCCAGTACTTC. Translation gives CASSLNWETQYF.